A selection of T cell receptor beta chains follows, all from one sample in a study of blood T cell repertoires in COVID-19. The assay was immunoSEQ multiplex PCR, and TCRdb's table has in-frame clones only and misses some. The data contain about 210,000 clones, around 85% of them seen just once; the ten biggest clones take up about 4.1%. Sequences were obtained from PBMCs or T cells enriched from blood (not recorded which). These TCRs come from a woman aged 40 to 50 with acute COVID-19. Each CDR3 is given with its conserved first and last residue. D genes are given only for firm matches. Only part of the rows carry a size: once, few, many, or a class if the clone is expanded.

j_gene: TRBJ1-5; abundance: NA; v_gene: TRBV28; d_gene: TRBD1; CDR3aa: CASSFAGTGGSQPQHF; CDR3nt: TGTGCCAGCAGTTTCGCCGGGACAGGGGGTAGTCAGCCCCAGCATTTT
j_gene: TRBJ1-2; abundance: once; v_gene: TRBV28; d_gene: NA; CDR3aa: CASSLSLDSYGYTF; CDR3nt: TGTGCCAGCAGTTTATCTCTGGACAGCTATGGCTACACCTTC
j_gene: TRBJ2-1; abundance: NA; v_gene: TRBV7-3; d_gene: TRBD2; CDR3aa: CASSPTSGSSYNEQFF; CDR3nt: TGTGCCAGCAGCCCCACTAGCGGTTCTAGTTACAATGAGCAGTTCTTC
j_gene: TRBJ2-1; abundance: once; v_gene: TRBV4-3; d_gene: TRBD2; CDR3aa: CASSQGTSGYNEQFF; CDR3nt: TGCGCCAGCAGCCAAGGGACTAGCGGCTACAATGAGCAGTTCTTC
j_gene: TRBJ2-7; abundance: NA; v_gene: TRBV3-1/TRBV3-2; d_gene: TRBD2; CDR3aa: CASSQAAGVAF; CDR3nt: TGTGCCAGCAGCCAAGCAGCGGGAGTAGCGTTC
j_gene: TRBJ1-2; abundance: once; v_gene: TRBV28; d_gene: NA; CDR3aa: CASSWTDSPYGYTF; CDR3nt: TGTGCCAGCAGTTGGACCGACAGCCCGTATGGCTACACCTTC
j_gene: TRBJ1-1; abundance: few; v_gene: TRBV7-8; d_gene: TRBD1; CDR3aa: CASSLGTGGRAFF; CDR3nt: TGTGCCAGCAGCTTAGGAACAGGGGGAAGAGCTTTCTTT
j_gene: TRBJ1-1; abundance: NA; v_gene: TRBV5-1; d_gene: TRBD1; CDR3aa: CASSAAPGQGAIQAFF; CDR3nt: TGCGCCAGCAGCGCAGCACCGGGACAGGGGGCGATCCAAGCTTTCTTT
j_gene: TRBJ2-2; abundance: once; v_gene: TRBV5-5; d_gene: TRBD1; CDR3aa: CASSPGTGVPGELFF; CDR3nt: TGTGCCAGCAGCCCAGGGACAGGCGTACCCGGGGAGCTGTTTTTT
j_gene: TRBJ1-2; abundance: NA; v_gene: TRBV19; d_gene: TRBD1; CDR3aa: CASMDRVDYGYTF; CDR3nt: TGTGCCAGTATGGACAGGGTGGACTATGGCTACACCTTC
j_gene: TRBJ2-7; abundance: NA; v_gene: TRBV3-1/TRBV3-2; d_gene: TRBD1; CDR3aa: CASSPGQPYEQYF; CDR3nt: TGTGCCAGCAGCCCGGGACAGCCTTACGAGCAGTACTTC
j_gene: TRBJ1-2; abundance: NA; v_gene: TRBV14; d_gene: NA; CDR3aa: CASSQDRTGPIGYTF; CDR3nt: TGTGCCAGCAGCCAAGATCGTACAGGCCCCATTGGCTACACCTTC
j_gene: TRBJ1-5; abundance: NA; v_gene: TRBV5-5; d_gene: NA; CDR3aa: CASSGGYSNQPQHF; CDR3nt: TGTGCCAGCAGTGGAGGTTATAGCAATCAGCCCCAGCATTTT
j_gene: TRBJ2-1; abundance: NA; v_gene: TRBV12-5; d_gene: NA; CDR3aa: CASGLVLRGSSYNEQFF; CDR3nt: TGTGCTAGTGGTTTGGTACTTCGGGGGAGCTCCTACAATGAGCAGTTCTTC
j_gene: TRBJ2-5; abundance: NA; v_gene: TRBV13; d_gene: TRBD1; CDR3aa: CASSLRGLAGETQYF; CDR3nt: TGTGCCAGCAGCCTCAGGGGGCTAGCAGGGGAGACCCAGTACTTC
j_gene: TRBJ2-2; abundance: few; v_gene: TRBV7-3; d_gene: TRBD1; CDR3aa: CASSSVGTVTGELFF; CDR3nt: TGTGCCAGCAGCTCAGTGGGGACAGTGACCGGGGAGCTGTTTTTT